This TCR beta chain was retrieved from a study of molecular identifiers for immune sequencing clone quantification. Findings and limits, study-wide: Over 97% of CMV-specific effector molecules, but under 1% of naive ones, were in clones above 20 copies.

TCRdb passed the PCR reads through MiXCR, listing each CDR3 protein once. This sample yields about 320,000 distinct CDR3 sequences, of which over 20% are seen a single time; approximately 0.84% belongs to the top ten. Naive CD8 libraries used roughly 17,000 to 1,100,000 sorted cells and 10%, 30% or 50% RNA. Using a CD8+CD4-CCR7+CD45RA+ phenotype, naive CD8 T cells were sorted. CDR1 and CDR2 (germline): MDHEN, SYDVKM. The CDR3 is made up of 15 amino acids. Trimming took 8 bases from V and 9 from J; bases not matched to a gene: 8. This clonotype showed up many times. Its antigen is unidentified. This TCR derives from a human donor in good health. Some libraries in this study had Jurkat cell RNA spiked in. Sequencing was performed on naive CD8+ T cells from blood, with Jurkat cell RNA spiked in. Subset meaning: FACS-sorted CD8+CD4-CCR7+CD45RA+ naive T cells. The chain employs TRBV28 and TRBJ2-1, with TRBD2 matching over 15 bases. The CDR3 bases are TGTGCCAGCGGTTCGGGACTAGCGGGAGGAAGTGAGCAGTTCTTC. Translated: CASGSGLAGGSEQFF.